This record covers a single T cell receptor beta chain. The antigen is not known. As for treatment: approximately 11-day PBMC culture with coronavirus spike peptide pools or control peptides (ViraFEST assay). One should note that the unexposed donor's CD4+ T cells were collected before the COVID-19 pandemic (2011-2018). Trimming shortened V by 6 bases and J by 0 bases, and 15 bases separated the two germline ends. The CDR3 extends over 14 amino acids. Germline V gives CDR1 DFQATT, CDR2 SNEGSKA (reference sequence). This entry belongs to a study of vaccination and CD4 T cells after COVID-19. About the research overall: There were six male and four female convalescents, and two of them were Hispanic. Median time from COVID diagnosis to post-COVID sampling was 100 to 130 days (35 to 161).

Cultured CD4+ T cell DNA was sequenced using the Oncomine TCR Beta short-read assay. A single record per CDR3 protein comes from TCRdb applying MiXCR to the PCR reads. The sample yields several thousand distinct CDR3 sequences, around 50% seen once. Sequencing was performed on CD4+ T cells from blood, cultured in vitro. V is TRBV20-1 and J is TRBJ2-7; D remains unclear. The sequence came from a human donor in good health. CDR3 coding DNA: TGCAGTGCCTCTGCTCCGGGTGGCTCCTACGAGCAGTACTTC. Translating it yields CSASAPGGSYEQYF.